Detailed here is one T cell receptor (beta chain). Repertoires were generated with immunoSEQ multiplex PCR, while TCRdb's copy carries only in-frame clones and drops some. This sample has hundreds of thousands of clones, with roughly 86% found just once. This sample was included in a study of shared T cell receptors in the human thymus. The germline V gene has CDR1 MNHNS and CDR2 SASEGT. The CDR3 contains 16 residues. Trimming at V came to 1 base and at J to 0 bases, leaving 2 bases not matched to a gene. This same sample was also taken into another study, of human thymus T cells. This second report adds: Thymic samples were excised during corrective heart operations. Thymic repertoires overlap heavily among unrelated individuals, related research has reported.

The sequenced sample consisted of thymocytes. The receptor's source is a boy under three years old with a congenital heart defect. The rearrangement uses TRBV6-1 and TRBJ2-7, with TRBD2 matching over 11 bases. In nucleotides, the CDR3 is TGTGCCAGCAGTGAAGTAACTAGCGGGGGCTCCTACGAGCAGTACTTC. Its protein product is CASSEVTSGGSYEQYF.